This TCR beta chain was obtained from a study of CD8 T cells in ankylosing spondylitis. The study's findings and limits: In ankylosing spondylitis blood, a motif of several highly homologous TCR beta variants appeared characteristic.

Turning to this clonotype: Antigen: not known.

From the 5' RACE reads, TCRdb called clonotypes with MiXCR, one entry per CDR3 protein. The sample holds 500,000 or so distinct CDR3 sequences, about 5.4% seen once. The ends lost 7 bases at V and 3 bases at J; junction bases unmatched: 7. CDR1 SQVTM and CDR2 ANQGSEA come from the germline V gene. The CDR3 has 15 amino acids. The sequencing input was blood, either unsorted or a sorted T cell fraction (not recorded which). This clonotype was sampled from a male donor with ankylosing spondylitis. V is TRBV29-1 and J is TRBJ2-3, with 13 bases identical to TRBD2. The CDR3 region is CSAPGLAGATDTQYF. For the CDR3, the DNA is TGCAGCGCTCCCGGACTAGCGGGGGCAACAGATACGCAGTATTTT.